Each of the 25 T cell receptor beta chains below was sequenced from the same sample in a study of cytomegalovirus exposure and HLA in healthy donors. In the PCR, 60 Vbeta and 13 Jbeta primers were used. Measured with immunoSEQ multiplex PCR; TCRdb has only the in-frame clones, and not every one. The sample shows fewer than 300,000 clones, roughly 80% of them seen only once. Sequenced material: PBMCs. The receptor set was obtained from a girl aged 2-9 years in good health and CMV-seronegative.

The CDR3 DNA sequence: TGTGCCAGCAGCCTCTCTAGCGGGGGGCTAGGGGGAGATACGCAGTATTTT. Protein sequence: CASSLSSGGLGGDTQYF. J is TRBJ2-3 and V is TRBV7-9, with 11 bases matching TRBD2. The V gene's germline CDR1 is SEHNR and CDR2 FQNEAQ (reference sequence). The CDR3 is 17 residues long. After removal of 5 bases from V and 5 bases from J, the junction contained 12 bases not matched to a gene.

J is TRBJ1-1 and V is TRBV29-1; maybe TRBD1 (5 bases). The germline V gene encodes CDR1 SQVTM and CDR2 ANQGSEA. Trimming cost V 6 bases and J 7 bases, with 21 bases left between them. The CDR3 has 14 residues. CDR3 loop: CSVPNRRPGGEAFF. The CDR3 DNA follows: TGCAGCGTACCGAACCGAAGGCCGGGGGGTGAAGCTTTCTTT.

V usage is TRBV2 and J usage is TRBJ2-4; D is perhaps TRBD2 (5 bases). The CDR3 spans 13 residues. Germline values: CDR1 SNHLY, CDR2 FYNNEI. Trimming took 8 bases from V and 8 from J, leaving 16 bases between them. As DNA, the CDR3 is TGTGCCAGCCGCCCAGGAGGTCTTGACATTCAGTACTTC. It is translated as CASRPGGLDIQYF.

This chain links TRBV27 with TRBJ2-3, with D maybe TRBD2 (6 bases). Germline V gene sequence: CDR1 MNHEY, CDR2 SMNVEV (reference sequence). Deletions cut 3 bases from V and 0 bases from J, with 16 bases between. This CDR3 is built from 17 residues. CDR3 sequence (DNA): TGTGCCAGCAGTTTTGGGTTGCTAGCGACTAGCACAGATACGCAGTATTTT. It yields the protein CASSFGLLATSTDTQYF.

This sequence joins TRBV7-6 and TRBJ2-7; D gene ambiguous. Trimming cost V 6 bases and J 0 bases, with 21 bases left between them. This CDR3 has 17 residues. Germline-derived CDR1 and CDR2 are SGHVS and FNYEAQ. In DNA form, the CDR3 reads TGTGCCAGCAGTAACTCGCCCTCAAGTATACTCTCCTACGAGCAGTACTTC. This translates into CASSNSPSSILSYEQYF.

This clone was seen a few times. The chain recombines TRBV27 with TRBJ2-7; 9 bases fit TRBD2. The V gene's germline CDR1 is MNHEY and CDR2 SMNVEV (reference sequence). This CDR3 spans 16 amino acids. V trimming: 6 bases; J trimming: 5 bases; junction bases outside the gene matches: 14. The CDR3 sequence is CASSIRGASGTHEQYF. The CDR3 coding sequence is TGTGCCAGCAGCATTAGGGGGGCTAGCGGGACCCACGAGCAGTACTTC.

The rearrangement links TRBV4-1 to TRBJ1-5; 7 nucleotides align to TRBD1. From germline, CDR1 is MGHRA and CDR2 YSYEKL. The CDR3 totals 14 residues. Trimming at V came to 6 bases and at J to 3 bases, leaving 5 bases not matched to a gene. The CDR3 coding sequence is TGCGCCAGCAGTGACAGGGCCAACAATCAGCCCCAGCATTTT. It codes for CASSDRANNQPQHF.

This rearrangement joins TRBV4-1 to TRBJ1-5; 7 positions agree with TRBD1. With 4 bases clipped from V and 4 bases from J, the junction kept 7 bases outside the gene matches. Per the germline V gene, CDR1 is MGHRA and CDR2 is YSYEKL. This CDR3 region has 15 residues. CDR3 bases: TGCGCCAGCAGCCCTACAGCAGGGGGGAATCAGCCCCAGCATTTT. It codes for CASSPTAGGNQPQHF.

CDR3 DNA: TGTGCCAGCAGTTCCCCCGGCGGGGTCTCCTACGAGCAGTACTTC. Its translation: CASSSPGGVSYEQYF. The rearrangement uses TRBV28 and TRBJ2-7; TRBD2 might be the D (6 bases). The ends were cut back, 4 bases at V and 0 bases at J, with 13 bases in the middle. CDR3 size: 15 residues. Per germline, CDR1 MDHEN and CDR2 SYDVKM. The full variable domain, its missing parts supplied by reference TRBV28 and TRBJ2-7, is DVKVTQSSRYLVKRTGEKVFLECVQDMDHENMFWYRQDPGLGLRLIYFSYDVKMKEKGDIPEGYSVSREKKERFSLILESASTNQTSMYLCASSSPGGVSYEQYFGPGTRLTVT.

V usage is TRBV10-2 and J usage is TRBJ2-7; TRBD1 matches at 10 bases. CDR1 and CDR2 from the germline V gene are WSHSY and SAAADI. The trim removed 10 bases at V and 2 bases at J, leaving 5 bases unmatched. CDR3 length: 13 amino acids. Written as DNA, the CDR3 is TGCGCCACCACGGACAGGGGGGCCTACGAGCAGTACTTC. This translates into CATTDRGAYEQYF.

This clone was seen a few times. The V gene is TRBV11-2, the J gene TRBJ2-1, with 16 bases matching TRBD2. Trimming took 5 bases from V and 8 from J; bases not matched to a gene: 9. This CDR3 region has 17 residues. CDR1 and CDR2 from the germline V gene are SGHAT and FQNNGV. The CDR3 region has the DNA TGTGCCAGCAGCGCGCCGGGACTAGCGGGAGGGCCTCATGAGCAGTTCTTC. It translates to CASSAPGLAGGPHEQFF.

CDR3 amino acids: CASSLTGGIYNEQFF. The CDR3 bases are TGTGCCAGCAGCTTAACAGGGGGAATATACAATGAGCAGTTCTTC. The chain couples TRBV7-3 to TRBJ2-1; maybe TRBD1 (6 bases). This CDR3 region has 15 residues. V lost 0 bases and J 4 bases, leaving 10 bases between the germline ends. Germline V CDR1 and CDR2: SGHTA, FQGTGA.

The chain carries TRBV11-2 and TRBJ2-7; D unresolved. The CDR3 has 13 residues. The germline CDR1 and CDR2 sequences are SGHAT and FQNNGV. Trimming shortened V by 1 base and J by 7 bases, and 11 bases separated the two germline ends. CDR3 in amino acids: CASSLGSGREQYF. The CDR3 nucleotides are TGTGCCAGCAGCTTAGGGAGTGGTAGAGAGCAGTACTTC.

This chain joins TRBV7-9 and TRBJ2-7; possibly TRBD2 for D (6 bases). Germline values: CDR1 SEHNR, CDR2 FQNEAQ (reference sequence). There are 16 residues in the CDR3. Trimming stripped 5 bases from V and 3 bases from J, with 20 bases between. The CDR3 sequence is CASSPEEGLASYEQYF. For the CDR3, the DNA is TGTGCCAGCAGCCCGGAGGAGGGGCTAGCGAGCTACGAGCAGTACTTC. The full variable domain, its missing parts supplied by reference TRBV7-9 and TRBJ2-7, is DTGVSQNPRHKITKRGQNVTFRCDPISEHNRLYWYRQTLGQGPEFLTYFQNEAQLEKSRLLSDRFSAERPKGSFSTLEIQRTEQGDSAMYLCASSPEEGLASYEQYFGPGTRLTVT.

In regard to this clone: At one end, the junction sequence differs from germline, possibly due to a read error. The rearrangement links TRBV13 to TRBJ2-1; TRBD2 matches 8 bases. Germline CDR1 reads PRHDT; CDR2 reads FYEKMQ (reference sequence). The CDR3 extends over 16 amino acids. The CDR3 reads CASSHRVGRAYNEQFF. DNA of the CDR3: TGTGCCAGCAGCCACCGGGTCGGGAGGGCCTATAATGAGCAGTTCTTC.

The chain carries TRBV6-1 and TRBJ2-7, with 7 bases that match TRBD2. Germline V gene lookup returns CDR1 MNHNS and CDR2 SASEGT. The CDR3 is made up of 16 amino acids. V gave up 1 base and J gave up 3 bases; unmatched junction bases: 9. The DNA of the CDR3 is TGTGCCAGCAGTGAAGAGCGACGGCGGGAGCACTACGAGCAGTACTTC. Amino acid sequence: CASSEERRREHYEQYF.

The rearrangement joins TRBV7-9 to TRBJ2-7; D perhaps matches TRBD1 (6 bases). Germline values: CDR1 SEHNR, CDR2 FQNEAQ (reference sequence). The CDR3 extends over 16 amino acids. V was cut by 4 bases and J by 3 bases, with 19 bases left in between. CDR3 sequence: CASSSPNTQGGYEQYF. The CDR3 nucleotides are TGTGCCAGCAGCTCCCCAAACACACAGGGTGGCTACGAGCAGTACTTC.

The rearrangement links TRBV28 to TRBJ2-5, with a weak D call TRBD2 (6 bases). The CDR3 consists of 15 residues. Germline V CDR1 and CDR2: MDHEN, SYDVKM. Deletions cut 3 bases from V and 5 bases from J, with 16 bases between. The CDR3 here is CASSLALARGETQYF. CDR3 DNA: TGTGCCAGCAGTTTGGCGCTAGCCCGGGGGGAGACCCAGTACTTC. The complete variable domain, with remaining parts taken from reference TRBV28 and TRBJ2-5, reads DVKVTQSSRYLVKRTGEKVFLECVQDMDHENMFWYRQDPGLGLRLIYFSYDVKMKEKGDIPEGYSVSREKKERFSLILESASTNQTSMYLCASSLALARGETQYFGPGTRLLVL.

This clone occurred a few times. V and J are TRBV30 and TRBJ2-1; TRBD1 matches 7 bases. Germline assignment: CDR1 GTSNPN and CDR2 SVGIG (reference sequence). The CDR3 runs to 12 residues. J lost 9 bases, V lost 5 bases, and 7 bases had no gene match. CDR3 region: CAWGAYRGEQFF. The DNA of the CDR3 is TGTGCCTGGGGGGCTTACAGGGGTGAGCAGTTCTTC.

This clone turned up a few times. The rearrangement links TRBV11-2 to TRBJ2-2; possible D gene TRBD1, 6 bases. This CDR3 spans 15 amino acids. Germline assignment: CDR1 SGHAT and CDR2 FQNNGV. Trimming cost V 5 bases and J 3 bases, with 13 bases left between them. CDR3 nucleotides: TGTGCCAGCAGCCCCCAGGGGTGGTACACCGGGGAGCTGTTTTTT. This encodes CASSPQGWYTGELFF.

This clone is a singleton in its sample. The gene calls are TRBV14 and TRBJ2-1, with D possibly matching TRBD1 (6 bases). The germline CDR1 and CDR2 sequences are SGHDN and FVKESK. This CDR3 comprises 16 residues. V shed 0 bases and J shed 11 bases, with 20 bases lying between them. The CDR3 here is CASSQEDSSLWPKQFF. The CDR3 nucleotides read TGTGCCAGCAGCCAAGAGGACAGTTCTCTATGGCCGAAGCAGTTCTTC.

This chain links TRBV7-3 with TRBJ2-2; 11 nucleotides agree with TRBD2. The CDR3 is 16 residues long. Trimming at V came to 0 bases and at J to 7 bases, leaving 4 bases not matched to a gene. Germline V lookup: CDR1 SGHTA, CDR2 FQGTGA. Here the CDR3 DNA reads TGTGCCAGCAGCTTAACTAGCGGGGGGGCCCACGGGGAGCTGTTTTTT. Amino acids: CASSLTSGGAHGELFF.

J is TRBJ2-7 and V is TRBV29-1; D gene ambiguous. The CDR3 consists of 13 residues. CDR1 is SQVTM, CDR2 ANQGSEA, per germline. V was shortened by 0 bases and J by 6 bases, with 12 bases between the two germline ends. The CDR3 coding sequence is TGCAGCGTTGAAGACTATCCCCTTGCCGAGCAGTACTTC. As protein: CSVEDYPLAEQYF.

The genes are TRBV5-4 and TRBJ2-1, with D perhaps matching TRBD2 (6 bases). The germline gives CDR1 SGHNT, CDR2 YYREEE (reference sequence). The CDR3 is 15 amino acids. Trimming left V 4 bases short and J 4 bases short, with 15 bases between. The CDR3 region is CASSVILAEYNEQFF. Here the CDR3 DNA reads TGTGCCAGCAGCGTTATACTAGCTGAATACAATGAGCAGTTCTTC.

The chain combines TRBV7-3 with TRBJ2-1, with 10 bases aligning to TRBD2. The CDR3 has 13 residues. V was clipped by 3 bases and J by 13 bases; unmatched bases: 6. In germline, CDR1 is SGHTA, CDR2 FQGTGA. The CDR3 is CASSFTPSGRQFF. CDR3 coding DNA: TGTGCCAGCAGCTTTACCCCTAGCGGGAGACAGTTCTTC.